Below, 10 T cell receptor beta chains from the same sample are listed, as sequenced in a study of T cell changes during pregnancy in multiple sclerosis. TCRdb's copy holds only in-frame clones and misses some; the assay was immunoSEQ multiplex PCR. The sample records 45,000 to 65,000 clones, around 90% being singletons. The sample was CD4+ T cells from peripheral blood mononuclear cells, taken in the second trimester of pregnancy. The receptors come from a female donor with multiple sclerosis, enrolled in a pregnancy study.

The CDR3 loop is CASSRGRFSLEQYF. In nucleotides, the CDR3 is TGTGCCAGCAGCCGCGGGCGATTCTCCCTCGAGCAGTACTTC. The V and J genes are TRBV7-8 and TRBJ2-7; D possibly corresponds to TRBD2 (5 bases). This CDR3 has 14 residues. The germline V gene encodes CDR1 SGHVS and CDR2 FQNEAQ. V lost 5 bases, J lost 6 bases, and 17 bases lay in between.

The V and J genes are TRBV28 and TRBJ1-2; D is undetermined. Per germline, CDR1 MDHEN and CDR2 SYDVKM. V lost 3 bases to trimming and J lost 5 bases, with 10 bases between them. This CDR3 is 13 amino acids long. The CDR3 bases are TGTGCCAGCAGTTTGGGAGGGAATTATGGCTACACCTTC. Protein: CASSLGGNYGYTF.

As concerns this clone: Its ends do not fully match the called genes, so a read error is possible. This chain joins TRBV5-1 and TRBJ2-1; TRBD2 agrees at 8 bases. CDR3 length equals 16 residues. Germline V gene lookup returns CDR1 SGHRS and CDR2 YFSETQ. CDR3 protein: CASSLAIRAGEVEQLF. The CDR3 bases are TGCGCCAGCAGCTTGGCCATAAGAGCGGGAGAGGTGGAGCAGCTCTTC.

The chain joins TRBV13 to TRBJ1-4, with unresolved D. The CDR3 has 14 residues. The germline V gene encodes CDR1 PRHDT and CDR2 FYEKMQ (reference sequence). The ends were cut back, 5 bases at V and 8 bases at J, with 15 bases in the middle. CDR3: CASSQVSAGEKLFF. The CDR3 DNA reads TGTGCCAGCAGCCAAGTGTCGGCGGGGGAAAAACTGTTTTTT. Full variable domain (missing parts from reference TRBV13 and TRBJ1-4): AAGVIQSPRHLIKEKRETATLKCYPIPRHDTVYWYQQGPGQDPQFLISFYEKMQSDKGSIPDRFSAQQFSDYHSELNMSSLELGDSALYFCASSQVSAGEKLFFGSGTQLSVL.

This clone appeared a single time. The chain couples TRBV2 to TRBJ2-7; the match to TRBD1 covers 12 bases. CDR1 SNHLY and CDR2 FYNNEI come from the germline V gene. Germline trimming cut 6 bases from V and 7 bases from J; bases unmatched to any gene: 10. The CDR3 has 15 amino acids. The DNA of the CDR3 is TGTGCCAGCAGCAAGCCGGGACAGGGGGCAGGTGAGCAGTACTTC. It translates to CASSKPGQGAGEQYF.

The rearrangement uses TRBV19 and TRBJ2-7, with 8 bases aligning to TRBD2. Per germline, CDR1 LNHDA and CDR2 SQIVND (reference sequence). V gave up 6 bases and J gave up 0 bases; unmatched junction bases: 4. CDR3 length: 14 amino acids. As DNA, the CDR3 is TGTGCCAGTAGCCCCCGGGAGGGCTCCTACGAGCAGTACTTC. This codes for CASSPREGSYEQYF.

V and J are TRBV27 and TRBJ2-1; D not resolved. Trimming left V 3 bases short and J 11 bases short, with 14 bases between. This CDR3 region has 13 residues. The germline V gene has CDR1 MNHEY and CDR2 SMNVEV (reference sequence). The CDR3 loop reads CASSFAEATKQFF. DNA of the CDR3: TGTGCCAGCAGTTTCGCAGAGGCGACGAAGCAGTTCTTC.

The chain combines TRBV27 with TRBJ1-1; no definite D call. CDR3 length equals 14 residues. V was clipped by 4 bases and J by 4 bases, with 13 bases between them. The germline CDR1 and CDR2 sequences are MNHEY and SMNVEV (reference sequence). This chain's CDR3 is CASSSGLSITEAFF. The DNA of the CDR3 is TGTGCCAGCAGTTCCGGACTGTCGATCACTGAAGCTTTCTTT.

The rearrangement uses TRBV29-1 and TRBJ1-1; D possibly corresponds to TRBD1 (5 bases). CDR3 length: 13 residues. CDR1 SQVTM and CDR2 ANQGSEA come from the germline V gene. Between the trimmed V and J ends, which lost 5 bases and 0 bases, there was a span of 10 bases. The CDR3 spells CSVRQRLNTEAFF. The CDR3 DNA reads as TGCAGCGTTCGACAGAGACTGAACACTGAAGCTTTCTTT.

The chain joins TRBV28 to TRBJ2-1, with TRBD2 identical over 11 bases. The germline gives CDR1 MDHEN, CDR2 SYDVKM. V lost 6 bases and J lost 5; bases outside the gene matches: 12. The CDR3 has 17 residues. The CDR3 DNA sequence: TGTGCCAGCAGAAGCACCCTGGGACTAGCGGAGAACAATGAGCAGTTCTTC. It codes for CASRSTLGLAENNEQFF.